Listed here are 26 T cell receptor beta chains from one sample, sequenced in a study of blood T cell repertoires in COVID-19. Data came from immunoSEQ multiplex PCR; TCRdb stores just in-frame clones and leaves some out. Of about 190,000 clones listed, around nine tenths are singletons. Material: peripheral blood. Receptors were obtained from a man aged 55 to 70 with active or convalescent COVID-19.

This chain uses TRBV19 with TRBJ2-2, with 8 nucleotides matching TRBD2. With V trimmed by 3 bases and J by 6 bases, 9 bases remained unmatched. The germline gives CDR1 LNHDA, CDR2 SQIVND (reference sequence). The CDR3 length is 16 residues. The CDR3 here is CASSIGRGGLPGELFF. CDR3 DNA: TGTGCCAGTAGTATTGGTCGGGGGGGCCTTCCCGGGGAGCTGTTTTTT.

The chain is built from TRBV19 and TRBJ1-4; possible D gene TRBD1, 6 bases. Germline V lookup: CDR1 LNHDA, CDR2 SQIVND (reference sequence). This CDR3 comprises 15 residues. V shed 8 bases and J shed 4 bases, with 17 bases lying between them. In nucleotides, the CDR3 is TGTGCCAGTTCCTTAAACAGGGCGGGTAATGAAAAACTGTTTTTT. Amino acid sequence: CASSLNRAGNEKLFF.

With respect to this clone: Other DNA sequences within the sample encode an identical CDR3. The genes are TRBV19 and TRBJ2-1; no definite D call. Trimming took 4 bases from V and 0 from J, leaving 7 bases between them. The V gene's germline CDR1 is LNHDA and CDR2 SQIVND (reference sequence). The CDR3 covers 14 residues. DNA for the CDR3: TGTGCCAGTAGTACGTTCAGCTCCTACAATGAGCAGTTCTTC. Protein sequence: CASSTFSSYNEQFF.

The chain carries TRBV6-5 and TRBJ1-2; D not certain. The CDR3 sequence is 10 residues long. Germline CDR1 is MNHEY and CDR2 is SVGAGI. The V and J ends lost 6 bases and 5 bases respectively, with 4 bases between them. This CDR3 is CASRLYGYTF. The CDR3 nucleotides are TGTGCCAGCAGATTATATGGCTACACCTTC.

The CDR3 loop is CASSPGTAGWYEQYF. The CDR3 nucleotides are TGTGCCAGCAGTCCCGGGACAGCCGGGTGGTACGAGCAGTACTTC. The rearrangement joins TRBV27 to TRBJ2-7, with 7 nucleotides matching TRBD1. Trimming cost V 5 bases and J 4 bases; bases outside gene matches: 11. This CDR3 spans 15 amino acids. Germline V gene data show CDR1 as MNHEY and CDR2 as SMNVEV (reference sequence).

This chain uses TRBV6-6 with TRBJ2-5, with 13 bases matching TRBD2. V was clipped by 7 bases and J by 2 bases; unmatched bases: 4. Germline-derived CDR1 and CDR2 are MNHNY and SVGAGI (reference sequence). The CDR3 runs 15 residues. The CDR3 DNA sequence: TGTGCCAGCACCAGGACTAGCGGGGGACAAGAGACCCAGTACTTC. Amino acid sequence: CASTRTSGGQETQYF.

This clone was seen a few times. The chain uses TRBV24-1 and TRBJ1-2, with D maybe TRBD1 (5 bases). Per the germline V gene, CDR1 is KGHDR and CDR2 is SFDVKD. CDR3 length: 13 amino acids. The V gene lost 4 bases and the J gene lost 4 bases, with 9 bases spanning the gap. The CDR3 nucleotides read TGTGCCACCAGTGAACAGGAATTCTATGGCTACACCTTC. This gives the protein CATSEQEFYGYTF.

The chain has TRBV5-5 and TRBJ1-5, with TRBD1 matching over 7 bases. Per germline, CDR1 SGHKS and CDR2 YYEKEE (reference sequence). V lost 1 base and J lost 6; bases outside the gene matches: 7. The CDR3 spans 15 residues. The CDR3 sequence is CASSLRQGVGQPQHF. CDR3 DNA sequence: TGTGCCAGCAGCTTGCGCCAGGGGGTGGGTCAGCCCCAGCATTTT.

The genes are TRBV5-4 and TRBJ2-1; TRBD1 matches 10 bases. V lost 1 base to trimming and J lost 9 bases; unmatched junction nucleotides: 10. Germline V CDR1 and CDR2: SGHNT, YYREEE (reference sequence). CDR3 length: 16 amino acids. The CDR3 DNA follows: TGTGCCAGCAGCTTGACGTTTGACAGGGGGCGGGGTGAGCAGTTCTTC. This gives the protein CASSLTFDRGRGEQFF.

This chain uses TRBV7-2 with TRBJ2-1; D possibly corresponds to TRBD1 (5 bases). The V end was cut by 0 bases, the J end by 4 bases, with 10 bases between. CDR1 is SGHTA, CDR2 FQGNSA, per germline. This CDR3 has 15 amino acids. Here the CDR3 reads CASSLARGSYNEQFF. For the CDR3, the DNA is TGTGCCAGCAGCTTAGCAAGGGGTTCATACAATGAGCAGTTCTTC.

V gene TRBV6-5 combines with J gene TRBJ1-2, with 7 bases aligning to TRBD1. This CDR3 comprises 13 residues. The V and J ends lost 7 bases and 2 bases, in that order; junction bases with no gene match: 4. Germline V gives CDR1 MNHEY, CDR2 SVGAGI. As DNA, the CDR3 is TGTGCCAGCAAGACAGGGCGGAACTATGGCTACACCTTC. It is translated as CASKTGRNYGYTF.

This chain connects TRBV20-1 to TRBJ1-2; maybe TRBD1 (5 bases). The CDR3 sequence is 11 residues long. With 5 bases removed from V and 7 bases from J, the gap between germline ends came to 11 bases. Germline CDR1 is DFQATT and CDR2 is SNEGSKA (reference sequence). CDR3 region: CSAVREGGYTF. CDR3 DNA sequence: TGCAGTGCTGTCAGGGAGGGTGGCTACACCTTC.

V usage is TRBV29-1 and J usage is TRBJ2-5; TRBD1 agrees at 7 bases. The V gene's germline CDR1 is SQVTM and CDR2 ANQGSEA. The CDR3 spans 15 residues. The V gene end was trimmed by 7 bases and the J gene end by 5 bases; junction bases not matched to a gene: 16. The CDR3 bases are TGCAGCGCTTCACCACGGGACAGCCTAAGGGAGACCCAGTACTTC. It codes for CSASPRDSLRETQYF.

This clone turned up a few times. This chain joins TRBV19 and TRBJ2-1; possibly TRBD2 for D (5 bases). This CDR3 has 16 residues. The germline gives CDR1 LNHDA, CDR2 SQIVND (reference sequence). Trimming removed 6 bases at V and 0 bases at J, with 15 bases between. The CDR3 bases are TGTGCCAGTAGCCGAAATACGGGGAACTCCTACAATGAGCAGTTCTTC. It codes for CASSRNTGNSYNEQFF. Using reference TRBV19 and TRBJ2-1 for the parts outside the CDR3, the full variable domain is DGGITQSPKYLFRKEGQNVTLSCEQNLNHDAMYWYRQDPGQGLRLIYYSQIVNDFQKGDIAEGYSVSREKKESFPLTVTSAQKNPTAFYLCASSRNTGNSYNEQFFGPGTRLTVL.

The rearrangement joins TRBV4-1 to TRBJ1-2; D is undetermined. The CDR3 spans 14 residues. Trimming removed 1 base at V and 2 bases at J, with 8 bases between. Germline CDR1 and CDR2: MGHRA and YSYEKL. CDR3 coding DNA: TGCGCCAGCAGCCAAGTTGACACAAACTATGGCTACACCTTC. Encoded protein: CASSQVDTNYGYTF.

This chain uses TRBV5-1 with TRBJ1-3, with D possibly being TRBD1 (5 bases). Trimming shortened V by 0 bases and J by 0 bases, and 10 bases separated the two germline ends. This CDR3 has 16 amino acids. Germline V gives CDR1 SGHRS, CDR2 YFSETQ. CDR3 nucleotide sequence: TGCGCCAGCAGCTTGGGACAGACTTTCTCTGGAAACACCATATATTTT. This encodes CASSLGQTFSGNTIYF.

J is TRBJ2-5 and V is TRBV6-5, with D hard to call. The CDR3 is 15 amino acids. V shed 0 bases and J shed 5 bases, with 13 bases lying between them. Germline assignment: CDR1 MNHEY and CDR2 SVGAGI. CDR3 amino acids: CASSYSPMVAETQYF. CDR3 nucleotides: TGTGCCAGCAGTTACTCCCCCATGGTCGCGGAGACCCAGTACTTC.

The chain has TRBV7-2 and TRBJ2-3, with TRBD2 matching 9 bases. This CDR3 region has 15 residues. Looked up from germline, CDR1 is SGHTA and CDR2 is FQGNSA. V was clipped by 2 bases and J by 8 bases; unmatched bases: 8. In DNA, the CDR3 is TGTGCCAGCAGCTTATCTCCGGGACTAGCCGGTACGCAGTATTTT. This codes for CASSLSPGLAGTQYF.

This clone was picked up a small number of times. The chain carries TRBV19 and TRBJ1-2; D gene unclear. Trimming removed 3 bases from V and 5 bases from J, with 16 bases in between. Germline V lookup: CDR1 LNHDA, CDR2 SQIVND (reference sequence). The length of the CDR3 is 15 residues. CDR3 sequence: CASSIGQRQSYGYTF. The CDR3 DNA sequence: TGTGCCAGTAGTATTGGCCAGCGGCAGTCATATGGCTACACCTTC.

This chain connects TRBV5-5 to TRBJ2-5, with a weak D call TRBD1 (5 bases). The CDR3 is 13 residues long. Germline values: CDR1 SGHKS, CDR2 YYEKEE (reference sequence). V lost 6 bases and J lost 5, with 14 bases in between. This CDR3 is CASIRGSGETQYF. DNA of the CDR3: TGTGCCAGCATCCGAGGTTCAGGGGAGACCCAGTACTTC. The whole variable domain, remainder taken from reference TRBV5-5 and TRBJ2-5, is DAGVTQSPTHLIKTRGQQVTLRCSPISGHKSVSWYQQVLGQGPQFIFQYYEKEERGRGNFPDRFSARQFPNYSSELNVNALLLGDSALYLCASIRGSGETQYFGPGTRLLVL.

The chain couples TRBV9 to TRBJ1-2; D gene uncertain. Germline V gives CDR1 SGDLS, CDR2 YYNGEE. Trimming left V 0 bases short and J 1 base short, with 4 bases between. The CDR3 consists of 13 residues. CDR3 sequence: CASSVGSNYGYTF. CDR3 nucleotide sequence: TGTGCCAGCAGCGTAGGGAGTAACTATGGCTACACCTTC.

The chain uses TRBV7-9 and TRBJ2-1, with D unclear. CDR3 length: 14 amino acids. From germline, CDR1 is SEHNR and CDR2 FQNEAQ (reference sequence). V was trimmed by 6 bases and J by 5 bases, leaving 14 bases between them. CDR3 in DNA: TGTGCCAGCAGTTCCAGGCAGATTGACAATGAGCAGTTCTTC. It encodes CASSSRQIDNEQFF.

The rearrangement joins TRBV30 to TRBJ2-5; maybe TRBD1 (6 bases). The ends were cut back, 2 bases at V and 5 bases at J, with 9 bases in the middle. CDR1 GTSNPN and CDR2 SVGIG come from the germline V gene (reference sequence). The CDR3 runs 12 residues. The CDR3 reads CAWSTRGETQYF. The CDR3 DNA reads as TGTGCCTGGAGTACGAGGGGGGAGACCCAGTACTTC.

The chain links TRBV7-9 to TRBJ2-3; weak D call: TRBD1 (6 bases). The CDR3 totals 15 residues. The V and J ends lost 1 base and 1 base respectively, with 9 bases between them. From germline, CDR1 is SEHNR and CDR2 FQNEAQ (reference sequence). The CDR3 here is CASSLEYRGTDTQYF. In DNA form, the CDR3 reads TGTGCCAGCAGCTTAGAATACAGGGGCACAGATACGCAGTATTTT.

The rearrangement joins TRBV6-5 to TRBJ2-6, with a weak D call TRBD2 (5 bases). The CDR3 loop spans 15 amino acids. The germline CDR1 and CDR2 sequences are MNHEY and SVGAGI. Trimming took 4 bases from V and 0 from J, leaving 7 bases between them. The CDR3 loop is CASSSGYSGANVLTF. CDR3 in DNA: TGTGCCAGCAGTTCGGGATACTCTGGGGCCAACGTCCTGACTTTC.

The chain combines TRBV6-5 with TRBJ1-2, with 9 bases aligning to TRBD1. The germline CDR1 and CDR2 sequences are MNHEY and SVGAGI. Trimming removed 4 bases from V and 7 bases from J; junction bases left unmatched: 7. The CDR3 length is 14 residues. CDR3 DNA sequence: TGTGCCAGCAGTTGGACAGGGGCACTGGGTGGCTACACCTTC. Translated, it gives CASSWTGALGGYTF.